This T cell receptor (beta chain) was identified in a study of post-analysis software for immune sequencing data. Study results and caveats: With F measure, samples from one preparation batch clustered together strongly. Versus controls, multiple sclerosis patients showed significantly lower diversity (normalized Chao1). Roughly five TRBV segments were significantly more frequent in patients than in controls. TRBV5-6, TRBV5-1 and TRBV20-1 were among these segments.

As to this clonotype: What it recognizes is unknown. One end of the junction does not line up with germline, which may come from a read error.

CDR3 size: 16 residues. From germline, CDR1 is SGHRS and CDR2 YFSETQ. The authors incorporated unique molecular identifiers into the TCR beta cDNA libraries. TCRdb re-called the PCR reads through MiXCR, storing one row per CDR3 protein. Found here are hundreds of thousands of distinct CDR3 sequences, about 50% of them singletons; the top ten hold 4.6%. The source of this sequence is a girl aged 10 to 17 with multiple sclerosis. Sequencing was carried out using blood. This rearrangement joins TRBV5-1 to TRBJ2-1; 10 bases match TRBD1. CDR3 protein: CASSLDPDRGIFEQFF. As DNA, the CDR3 is TGCGCCAGCAGTTTGGATCCGGACAGGGGGATCTTTGAGCAGTTCTTC.